Shown below are 10 T cell receptor beta chains from a single sample sequenced in a study of T-cell memory formation after mild COVID-19. TCRdb used MiXCR to reprocess the 5' RACE reads, holding one entry per CDR3 protein. The data hold about 270,000 distinct CDR3 sequences, with roughly 15% observed a single time. Sequencing was performed on PBMCs or a T cell subset sorted from them (not recorded which). Every receptor here comes from a man aged 18 to 29 who had mild COVID-19 (a few samples of this study predate the infection). Cell type and time point are not known.

This clonotype was found a few times. The gene calls are TRBV28 and TRBJ1-1; TRBD1 is a possible D gene (5 bases). CDR1 is MDHEN and CDR2 is SYDVKM in the germline V gene. Trimming cost V 1 base and J 7 bases, with 16 bases left between them. The CDR3 length is 15 residues. Written as DNA, the CDR3 is TGTGCCAGCAGTTTATCGGGGACCGGGACCGATGAAGCTTTCTTT. Amino acid sequence: CASSLSGTGTDEAFF.

The genes are TRBV11-2 and TRBJ1-2; possibly TRBD1 for D (5 bases). Germline CDR1 reads SGHAT; CDR2 reads FQNNGV. The V gene lost 3 bases and the J gene lost 7 bases, with 9 bases spanning the gap. CDR3 length: 12 amino acids. DNA of the CDR3: TGTGCCAGCAGCTTTCAGGGTGGTGGCTACACCTTC. This codes for CASSFQGGGYTF.

V is TRBV4-2 and J is TRBJ1-6; D gene unclear. With 0 bases removed from V and 4 bases from J, the gap between germline ends came to 7 bases. CDR3 length: 15 amino acids. Germline V lookup: CDR1 LGHNA, CDR2 YNFKEQ. The CDR3: CASSQEAVYNSPLHF. The CDR3, as DNA: TGTGCCAGCAGCCAAGAGGCAGTTTATAATTCACCCCTCCACTTT.

This clonotype has only a few counts. The CDR3 sequence is CASSRGPGANVLTF. In nucleotides, the CDR3 is TGTGCCAGCAGCCGGGGGCCTGGGGCCAACGTCCTGACTTTC. The genes are TRBV3-1 and TRBJ2-6; D may be TRBD1 (6 bases). With 4 bases removed from V and 2 bases from J, the gap between germline ends came to 6 bases. The germline V gene has CDR1 LGHDT and CDR2 YNNKEL (reference sequence). The CDR3 sequence is 14 residues long.

About this clonotype: An end of the junction does not agree with germline; a read error may underlie this. The chain links TRBV5-1 to TRBJ1-1; D is ambiguous. CDR1 SGHRS and CDR2 YFSETQ come from the germline V gene. This CDR3 has 14 residues. CDR3 DNA: TGCGCCAGCAGCTTGACTGACTTGAAAACTGAAGCTTTCTTT. Protein product: CASSLTDLKTEAFF.

This CDR3 is CSARERQGAYEQYF. DNA for the CDR3: TGCAGTGCTAGAGAAAGACAAGGAGCCTACGAGCAGTACTTC. The chain combines TRBV20-1 with TRBJ2-7; unclear D gene. CDR1 is DFQATT, CDR2 SNEGSKA, per germline (reference sequence). V lost 0 bases and J 2 bases, leaving 11 bases between the germline ends. This CDR3 is built from 14 residues.

Only a few counts were recorded for this clonotype. The gene calls are TRBV12-3 or TRBV12-4 and TRBJ2-1; 9 nucleotides line up with TRBD2. The CDR3 length is 14 residues. Trimming took 7 bases from V and 5 from J; bases not matched to a gene: 6. The CDR3 DNA follows: TGTGCCAGCACCCGACTAGCGGCTGACAATGAGCAGTTCTTC. Translating gives CASTRLAADNEQFF.

This clonotype was seen at least ten times. CDR3 bases: TGCGCCAGCAGCCAAGGGTCAGGGATGGCCGGGGAGCTGTTTTTT. Amino acid sequence: CASSQGSGMAGELFF. This chain joins TRBV4-1 and TRBJ2-2, with D possibly TRBD1 on 5 matching bases. V dropped 1 base and J dropped 6 bases, with 12 bases sitting between them. Germline V CDR1 and CDR2: MGHRA, YSYEKL. CDR3 length: 15 amino acids.

This clonotype was seen more than once but under ten times. The gene calls are TRBV5-5 and TRBJ2-5; D might be TRBD1 or TRBD2, each matching 5 bases. CDR3 size: 13 residues. Deletions cut 1 base from V and 5 bases from J, with 9 bases between. Germline V lookup: CDR1 SGHKS, CDR2 YYEKEE (reference sequence). DNA of the CDR3: TGTGCCAGCAGCTTGCAGGGAGTGGAGACCCAGTACTTC. This codes for CASSLQGVETQYF.

The chain uses TRBV6-5 and TRBJ2-5; 11 nucleotides align to TRBD2. CDR3 size: 15 residues. The germline gives CDR1 MNHEY, CDR2 SVGAGI. J gave up 5 bases and V 4 bases, and 6 bases lay outside the gene matches. The CDR3: CASSFSGGAKETQYF. The CDR3 nucleotides are TGTGCCAGCAGTTTTAGCGGGGGGGCGAAGGAGACCCAGTACTTC.